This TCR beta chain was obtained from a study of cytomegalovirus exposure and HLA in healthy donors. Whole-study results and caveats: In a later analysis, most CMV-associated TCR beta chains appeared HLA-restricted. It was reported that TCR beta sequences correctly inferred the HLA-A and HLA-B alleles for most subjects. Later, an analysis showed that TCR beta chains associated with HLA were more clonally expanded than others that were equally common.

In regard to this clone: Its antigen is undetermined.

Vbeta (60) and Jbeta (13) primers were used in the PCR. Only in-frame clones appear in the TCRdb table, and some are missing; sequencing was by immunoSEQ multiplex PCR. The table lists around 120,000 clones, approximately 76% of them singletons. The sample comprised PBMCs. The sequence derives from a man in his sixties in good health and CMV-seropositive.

The CDR3 region has the DNA TGCGCCAGCAGTGGGCAGGGTCGGGGGGCTGCTGAAGCTTTCTTT. Amino acid sequence: CASSGQGRGAAEAFF. The chain uses TRBV10-2 and TRBJ1-1, with a weak D call TRBD1 (6 bases). CDR1 is WSHSY and CDR2 is SAAADI in the germline V gene. V was clipped by 4 bases and J by 6 bases, with 18 bases between them. This CDR3 has 15 residues.